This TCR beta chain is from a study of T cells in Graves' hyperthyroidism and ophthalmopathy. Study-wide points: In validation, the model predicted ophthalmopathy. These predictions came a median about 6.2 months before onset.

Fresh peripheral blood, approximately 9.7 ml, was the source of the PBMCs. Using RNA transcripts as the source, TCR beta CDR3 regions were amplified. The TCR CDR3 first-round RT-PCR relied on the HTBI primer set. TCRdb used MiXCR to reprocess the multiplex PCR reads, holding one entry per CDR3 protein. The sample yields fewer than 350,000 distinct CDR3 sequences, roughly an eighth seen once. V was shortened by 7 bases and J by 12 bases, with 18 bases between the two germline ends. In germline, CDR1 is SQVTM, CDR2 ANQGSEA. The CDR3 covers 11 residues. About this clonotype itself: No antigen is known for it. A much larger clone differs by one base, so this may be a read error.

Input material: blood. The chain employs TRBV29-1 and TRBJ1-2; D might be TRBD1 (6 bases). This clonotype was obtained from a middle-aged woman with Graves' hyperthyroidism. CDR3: CSALQGNGHTF. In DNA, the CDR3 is TGCAGCGCCCTGCAGGGGAACGGCCACACCTTC.